One and the same sample provided the 8 T cell receptor beta chains below, sequenced in a study of PD-1 blockade in mismatch repair-deficient tumors. Generated by immunoSEQ multiplex PCR, the TCRdb table keeps only in-frame clones and is missing some. Of approximately 38,000 clones listed, roughly 80% are singletons. Here the sequenced sample was peripheral blood, taken 4 weeks after starting pembrolizumab. These TCRs come from an adult with mismatch repair-deficient cancer.

V usage is TRBV28 and J usage is TRBJ1-3; D is unresolved. This CDR3 region has 14 residues. V lost 8 bases, J lost 0 bases, and 11 bases lay in between. Germline loops: CDR1 MDHEN, CDR2 SYDVKM. CDR3 nucleotides: TGTGCCAGCCTTCCGGCCTTCTCTGGAAACACCATATATTTT. Residues: CASLPAFSGNTIYF.

The V call is TRBV5-4, the J call TRBJ2-1; 9 positions match TRBD2. With 3 bases clipped from V and 12 bases from J, the junction kept 10 bases outside the gene matches. The CDR3 runs 14 residues. Germline values: CDR1 SGHNT, CDR2 YYREEE (reference sequence). The CDR3 bases are TGTGCCAGCAGCTCACTGCCCCCGGGACTAGCGCAGTTCTTC. Translation gives CASSSLPPGLAQFF.

With respect to this clone: Other nucleotide sequences from this sample produce the same CDR3. The chain is built from TRBV5-1 and TRBJ2-3, with a weak D call TRBD2 (5 bases). The V end was cut by 0 bases, the J end by 4 bases, with 9 bases between. Germline lookup yields CDR1 SGHRS and CDR2 YFSETQ. This CDR3 is 14 amino acids long. In DNA, the CDR3 is TGCGCCAGCAGCTTGGCCGGGAACGCAGATACGCAGTATTTT. This codes for CASSLAGNADTQYF.

The chain uses TRBV7-2 and TRBJ2-7; a weak D match, TRBD1 (5 bases). This CDR3 contains 17 residues. Per the germline V gene, CDR1 is SGHTA and CDR2 is FQGNSA. V lost 2 bases to trimming and J lost 4 bases, with 21 bases between them. The CDR3 DNA sequence: TGTGCCAGCAGCTTATTAGGTCAGGGCTCGAATTTTTACGAGCAGTACTTC. It encodes CASSLLGQGSNFYEQYF.

V and J are TRBV10-2 and TRBJ2-3, with a possible D match to TRBD2 (5 bases). CDR1 and CDR2 from the germline V gene are WSHSY and SAAADI. The CDR3 consists of 14 residues. Trimming stripped 7 bases from V and 0 bases from J, with 11 bases between. CDR3 protein: CASMGRTSTDTQYF. The CDR3 nucleotides are TGCGCCAGCATGGGGAGAACTAGCACAGATACGCAGTATTTT.

This clone was seen only a few times. The V and J genes are TRBV6-1 and TRBJ2-7, with 12 bases matching TRBD2. This CDR3 contains 15 residues. Trimming removed 2 bases from V and 7 bases from J; junction bases left unmatched: 6. CDR1 and CDR2 from the germline V gene are MNHNS and SASEGT. The DNA for the CDR3 is TGTGCCAGCAGTGAACTAGCGGGAGGGCCAAGGGAGCAGTACTTC. Translated, it gives CASSELAGGPREQYF.

The chain combines TRBV6-1 with TRBJ2-3; TRBD2 might be the D (5 bases). V was clipped by 6 bases and J by 8 bases, with 18 bases between them. The CDR3 spans 14 residues. Germline V gene lookup returns CDR1 MNHNS and CDR2 SASEGT. CDR3 sequence reads: CASREAPDWGTQYF. CDR3 nucleotides: TGTGCCAGCAGGGAGGCTCCCGACTGGGGTACGCAGTATTTT.

This chain uses TRBV7-6 with TRBJ1-2; 7 bases are shared with TRBD1. The CDR3 contains 15 residues. In germline, CDR1 is SGHVS, CDR2 FNYEAQ. V was pared by 5 bases and J by 0 bases, with 6 bases of the junction left unmatched. CDR3 sequence: CASSPGTAPNYGYTF. The CDR3 DNA reads as TGTGCCAGCAGCCCAGGGACAGCACCTAACTATGGCTACACCTTC.